The clone carrying this T cell receptor (beta chain) was detected many times. Its antigen is still unknown. Molecular-barcoded quantitative 5'-RACE produced these TCR beta libraries. TCRdb itself ran the 5' RACE reads through MiXCR, one entry per CDR3 protein. The table lists some 220,000 distinct CDR3 sequences, roughly 6.6% of them singletons. This sample stems from a study of CD8 T cells in ankylosing spondylitis. Per the germline V gene, CDR1 is SGHVS and CDR2 is FNYEAQ. The CDR3 has 14 amino acids. Between the trimmed V and J ends, which lost 1 base and 0 bases, there was a span of 7 bases. Notes on the study in general: It appeared that ankylosing spondylitis blood was characterized by a TCR beta motif of eight highly homologous variants. The study looked at matched synovial fluid samples from ankylosing spondylitis patients. Disease-linked clones were reported to be significantly enriched there. Disease-linked clones bore a CD8+ phenotype and were relatively rare in peripheral blood. In reactive arthritis synovial fluid and blood, some motif variants had been reported before.

V gene TRBV7-6 combines with J gene TRBJ2-7; D is ambiguous. What was sequenced was blood, either unsorted or a sorted T cell fraction (not recorded which). The receptor's source is a male donor with ankylosing spondylitis. The CDR3 DNA reads TGTGCCAGCAGCTTAGGCGGCAACTCCTACGAGCAGTACTTC. This encodes CASSLGGNSYEQYF.